This TCR beta chain was recorded in a study of early T cells in non-severe SARS-CoV-2 infection. Attachment of unique molecular identifiers was made to individual cDNA molecules. TCRdb analysed the 5' RACE reads with MiXCR anew, one entry per CDR3 protein. The data contain about 76,000 distinct CDR3 sequences, approximately 11% of them seen just once; the ten biggest clones take up about 4.5%. CDR3 length equals 17 residues. The V gene lost 3 bases and the J gene lost 5 bases, with 22 bases spanning the gap. Germline V gene sequence: CDR1 DFQATT, CDR2 SNEGSKA (reference sequence). The receptor was isolated from an adult who was a healthcare worker with PCR-confirmed SARS-CoV-2 infection or an uninfected control (not recorded which). Sequenced material: whole blood. V usage is TRBV20-1 and J usage is TRBJ1-4; no firm D call. The CDR3: CSASTFTSQVKNEKLFF. The CDR3 nucleotides read TGCAGTGCTAGTACGTTTACCTCGCAAGTGAAGAATGAAAAACTGTTTTTT.